These 8 T cell receptor beta chains originate from one sample sequenced in a study of PD-1 blockade in classical Hodgkin lymphoma. Indicated time point: cycle 4 day 1 (C4D1), after five to seven weeks of nivolumab. Every patient experienced relapse after autologous stem cell transplantation, and brentuximab vedotin exposure varied. Clones were read by immunoSEQ multiplex PCR, and TCRdb kept only the in-frame ones, dropping some. The profile shows some 52,000 clones, approximately 89% of them singletons. This specimen consisted of peripheral blood mononuclear cells (PBMCs), obtained before the fourth cycle of nivolumab. The receptor set was obtained from a human donor with classical Hodgkin lymphoma.

This clone has a handful of counts. The chain is built from TRBV19 and TRBJ1-1; D gene ambiguous. Trimming pared 7 bases from V and 8 bases from J, leaving 20 bases between. The CDR3 consists of 14 residues. CDR1 is LNHDA and CDR2 is SQIVND in the germline V gene (reference sequence). The CDR3 here is CASTPLRPFGEAFF. Written as DNA, the CDR3 is TGTGCCAGTACCCCCCTCAGGCCCTTCGGGGAAGCTTTCTTT.

The gene calls are TRBV9 and TRBJ2-1; the D gene is possibly TRBD1 (6 bases). The CDR3 spans 14 residues. CDR1 and CDR2 from the germline V gene are SGDLS and YYNGEE. Trimming stripped 5 bases from V and 5 bases from J, with 14 bases between. The CDR3 protein is CASSQGTRHNEQFF. DNA of the CDR3: TGTGCCAGCAGTCAGGGGACGCGCCACAATGAGCAGTTCTTC.

V is TRBV5-6 and J is TRBJ2-7; the match to TRBD1 covers 7 bases. The germline CDR1 and CDR2 sequences are SGHDT and YYEEEE. The CDR3 is 14 residues long. The V gene end was trimmed by 2 bases and the J gene end by 1 base; junction bases not matched to a gene: 3. DNA of the CDR3: TGTGCCAGCAGCTTTGGGACAGTATCCTACGAGCAGTACTTC. This gives the protein CASSFGTVSYEQYF.

The chain links TRBV5-1 to TRBJ1-5, with TRBD1 as a possible D gene (6 bases). Trimming took off 2 bases at V and 2 bases at J, with 11 bases between the two ends. The CDR3 length is 15 residues. Germline loops: CDR1 SGHRS, CDR2 YFSETQ. The CDR3 reads CASSLSGGGNQPQHF. CDR3 coding DNA: TGCGCCAGCAGCTTATCCGGGGGCGGCAATCAGCCCCAGCATTTT.

This chain uses TRBV7-8 with TRBJ1-5, with 9 positions matching TRBD1. Losses at the gene ends were 2 bases for V and 6 bases for J; bases not matched to a gene: 8. Germline V lookup: CDR1 SGHVS, CDR2 FQNEAQ. The CDR3 covers 16 residues. Here the CDR3 DNA reads TGTGCCAGCAGCTTACGACAGGGGGTAGGAGGTCAGCCCCAGCATTTT. This translates into CASSLRQGVGGQPQHF.

This chain uses TRBV2 with TRBJ1-1; 8 bases fit TRBD1. Germline CDR1 SNHLY, CDR2 FYNNEI. V dropped 8 bases and J dropped 6; count of bases not matched to a gene: 5. The CDR3 has 12 amino acids. CDR3 residues: CASGRGLAEAFF. In DNA, the CDR3 is TGTGCCAGCGGCAGGGGGCTCGCTGAAGCTTTCTTT.

V gene TRBV9 combines with J gene TRBJ2-1; TRBD2 aligns across 9 bases. J was trimmed by 4 bases and V by 0 bases; bases with no gene match: 5. CDR3 length: 16 residues. In germline, CDR1 is SGDLS, CDR2 YYNGEE. The CDR3 region has the DNA TGTGCCAGCAGCGTAGAAACTAGCGGGCCGTACAATGAGCAGTTCTTC. Amino acid sequence: CASSVETSGPYNEQFF.

The rearrangement uses TRBV28 and TRBJ2-7; 7 bases agree with TRBD1. The CDR3 totals 14 residues. The V gene end was trimmed by 5 bases and the J gene end by 2 bases; junction bases not matched to a gene: 6. Germline CDR1 is MDHEN and CDR2 is SYDVKM. The CDR3 nucleotides are TGTGCCAGCAGTCTCAGGGGGTTCGCCTACGAGCAGTACTTC. The encoded protein is CASSLRGFAYEQYF.